Following are 26 T cell receptor beta chains from one sample sequenced in a study of blood T cell repertoires in COVID-19. Some clones are missing from TCRdb's copy, which holds only in-frame ones; the method was immunoSEQ multiplex PCR. The table includes around 130,000 clones, around nine tenths detected once. Material: peripheral blood. Every receptor here comes from a man between 65 and 85 years old with active COVID-19.

The chain recombines TRBV19 with TRBJ2-7; tentative D call: TRBD1 (6 bases). Germline loops: CDR1 LNHDA, CDR2 SQIVND (reference sequence). The V end lost 5 bases, the J end lost 3 bases, and 11 bases lay between the germline ends. This CDR3 has 13 amino acids. The CDR3 DNA reads TGTGCCAGTAGTCCACAGGGAAACTACGAGCAGTACTTC. Translated: CASSPQGNYEQYF.

J is TRBJ2-1 and V is TRBV7-2; D is undetermined. Between the trimmed V and J ends, which lost 5 bases and 1 base, there was a span of 6 bases. This CDR3 has 13 amino acids. In germline, CDR1 is SGHTA, CDR2 FQGNSA. Here the CDR3 DNA reads TGTGCCAGCAGCCCCCAATCCTACAATGAGCAGTTCTTC. Translated, it gives CASSPQSYNEQFF.

The J gene is TRBJ2-5, the V gene TRBV24-1, with 12 positions matching TRBD2. Germline trimming cut 4 bases from V and 4 bases from J; bases unmatched to any gene: 6. The CDR3 is 16 residues long. Germline loops: CDR1 KGHDR, CDR2 SFDVKD. The CDR3 here is CATSDRLAGDRETQYF. Here the CDR3 DNA reads TGTGCCACCAGTGACCGACTAGCGGGAGATCGAGAGACCCAGTACTTC.

The chain is built from TRBV27 and TRBJ2-7; D unclear. V was shortened by 3 bases and J by 2 bases, with 8 bases between the two germline ends. CDR1 is MNHEY and CDR2 is SMNVEV in the germline V gene (reference sequence). The CDR3 contains 13 residues. This CDR3 reads CASSLGSAYEQYF. CDR3 sequence (DNA): TGTGCCAGCAGTTTGGGCAGTGCCTACGAGCAGTACTTC.

This clone was counted once. The chain links TRBV4-1 to TRBJ1-1; no definite D call. Deletions cut 8 bases from V and 9 bases from J, with 22 bases between. Germline values: CDR1 MGHRA, CDR2 YSYEKL. The CDR3 has 14 amino acids. The CDR3 reads CASSGGVSSPKAFF. CDR3 coding DNA: TGCGCCAGCTCGGGCGGGGTTTCGTCTCCCAAAGCTTTCTTT.

A remark on this clone: At one end the junction does not follow the germline gene, possibly because of a read error. The V and J genes are TRBV19 and TRBJ1-1; D remains ambiguous. The CDR3 spans 15 residues. Per the germline V gene, CDR1 is LNHDA and CDR2 is SQIVND (reference sequence). The DNA for the CDR3 is TGTGCCAGTAGGATAGGGAGCATTTCAAGCACTGAAGCTTTCTTT. Translated: CASRIGSISSTEAFF.

V gene TRBV3-1 (or the pseudogene TRBV3-2) combines with J gene TRBJ2-7; TRBD2 might be the D (6 bases). CDR1 is LGHDT, CDR2 YNNKEL, per germline (reference sequence). The V gene lost 4 bases and the J gene lost 3 bases, with 10 bases spanning the gap. The CDR3 loop spans 13 amino acids. The CDR3 DNA follows: TGTGCCAGCAGCCTCCTCGGGGGCTACGAGCAGTACTTC. It translates to CASSLLGGYEQYF.

The V call is TRBV30, the J call TRBJ1-5, with 8 bases aligning to TRBD1. This CDR3 is built from 15 residues. Germline V gene lookup returns CDR1 GTSNPN and CDR2 SVGIG (reference sequence). V shed 2 bases and J 1 base; nucleotides not matched to a gene: 4. This CDR3 reads CAWSRTGRSNQPQHF. CDR3 bases: TGTGCCTGGAGTAGGACAGGGAGGAGCAATCAGCCCCAGCATTTT. Full variable domain (remainder filled in from reference TRBV30 and TRBJ1-5): SQTIHQWPATLVQPVGSPLSLECTVEGTSNPNLYWYRQAAGRGLQLLFYSVGIGQISSEVPQNLSASRPQDRQFILSSKKLLLSDSGFYLCAWSRTGRSNQPQHFGDGTRLSIL.

The chain employs TRBV5-1 and TRBJ1-5; D uncertain. The CDR3 spans 14 residues. V dropped 4 bases and J dropped 9 bases, with 17 bases sitting between them. Per germline, CDR1 SGHRS and CDR2 YFSETQ. The chain's CDR3 is CASSPTSLDGPQHF. In nucleotides, the CDR3 is TGCGCCAGCAGCCCTACCTCCTTAGATGGGCCCCAGCATTTT.

As DNA, the CDR3 is TGTGCCAGCAGTACGGGATCCCTAGCCAAAAACATTCAGTACTTC. This gives the protein CASSTGSLAKNIQYF. The chain carries TRBV28 and TRBJ2-4; tentative D call: TRBD2 (5 bases). The CDR3 runs to 15 residues. CDR1 and CDR2 (germline): MDHEN, SYDVKM. V lost 5 bases and J lost 0, with 11 bases in between.

The chain combines TRBV4-3 with TRBJ2-4, with 10 positions matching TRBD1. Germline V gene data show CDR1 as LGHNA and CDR2 as YSLEER. The CDR3 covers 17 residues. After removal of 1 base from V and 4 bases from J, the junction contained 7 bases not matched to a gene. The CDR3 here is CASSQVGGTGEKNIQYF. As DNA, the CDR3 is TGCGCCAGCAGCCAAGTGGGGGGGACAGGGGAGAAAAACATTCAGTACTTC.

The rearrangement links TRBV6-4 to TRBJ1-5, with D uncertain. Germline V gene lookup returns CDR1 MRHNA and CDR2 SNTAGT. The V end lost 4 bases, the J end lost 4 bases, and 8 bases lay between the germline ends. The CDR3 length is 13 residues. The CDR3 is CASSAMENQPQHF. The DNA of the CDR3 is TGTGCCAGCAGTGCAATGGAGAATCAGCCCCAGCATTTT.

V is TRBV18 and J is TRBJ1-1; perhaps TRBD1 as D (5 bases). The V end lost 2 bases, the J end lost 0 bases, and 10 bases lay between the germline ends. Germline-derived CDR1 and CDR2 are KGHSH and LQKENI. The CDR3 has 15 residues. CDR3 loop: CASSPGAGLNTEAFF. In DNA form, the CDR3 reads TGTGCCAGCTCACCAGGGGCAGGGCTGAACACTGAAGCTTTCTTT.

The chain has TRBV28 and TRBJ2-7; 7 bases align to TRBD1. Germline-derived CDR1 and CDR2 are MDHEN and SYDVKM. CDR3 size: 14 residues. With 6 bases clipped from V and 7 bases from J, the junction kept 12 bases outside the gene matches. CDR3 bases: TGTGCCAGCAGCCGGGACAGAAGCTTATGGGAGCAGTACTTC. Its protein is CASSRDRSLWEQYF. Full variable domain (outside the CDR3, taken from reference TRBV28 and TRBJ2-7): DVKVTQSSRYLVKRTGEKVFLECVQDMDHENMFWYRQDPGLGLRLIYFSYDVKMKEKGDIPEGYSVSREKKERFSLILESASTNQTSMYLCASSRDRSLWEQYFGPGTRLTVT.

The rearrangement links TRBV11-3 to TRBJ1-1, with D tentatively TRBD1 (6 bases). Germline loops: CDR1 SGHNT, CDR2 YENEEA. V gave up 1 base and J gave up 6 bases, with 12 bases separating them. This CDR3 spans 14 amino acids. CDR3 DNA: TGTGCCAGCAGCTTAGGGTCAGGGGTTGCTGAAGCTTTCTTT. Translating it yields CASSLGSGVAEAFF.

This clone showed up just once. V is TRBV4-1 and J is TRBJ2-3, with TRBD1 identical over 9 bases. Germline CDR1 and CDR2: MGHRA and YSYEKL. The CDR3 totals 17 residues. The V and J ends lost 3 bases and 0 bases, in that order; junction bases with no gene match: 7. CDR3 amino acids: CASSHPQGALSTDTQYF. CDR3 DNA: TGCGCCAGCAGCCACCCACAGGGGGCACTGAGCACAGATACGCAGTATTTT.

The genes are TRBV7-9 and TRBJ2-3; unclear D gene. V was cut by 1 base and J by 0 bases, with 8 bases left in between. This CDR3 is 15 amino acids long. Germline lookup yields CDR1 SEHNR and CDR2 FQNEAQ (reference sequence). The CDR3 here is CASSLEGGSTDTQYF. The CDR3 region has the DNA TGTGCCAGCAGCTTAGAAGGCGGTAGCACAGATACGCAGTATTTT.

This clone was recorded only once. The rearrangement uses TRBV24-1 and TRBJ2-2; 8 bases match TRBD1. CDR3 length equals 14 residues. Looked up from germline, CDR1 is KGHDR and CDR2 is SFDVKD. The ends lost 10 bases at V and 1 base at J; junction bases unmatched: 4. CDR3 sequence (DNA): TGTGCCACAACGACAGGGGTGAACACCGGGGAGCTGTTTTTT. This codes for CATTTGVNTGELFF.

This chain uses TRBV18 with TRBJ2-1; D remains unclear. This CDR3 has 15 amino acids. Germline lookup yields CDR1 KGHSH and CDR2 LQKENI. V was trimmed by 3 bases and J by 5 bases, leaving 14 bases between them. The CDR3 is CASSPVSPPDNEQFF. CDR3 sequence (DNA): TGTGCCAGCTCACCTGTCAGTCCCCCCGACAATGAGCAGTTCTTC.

The genes are TRBV4-1 and TRBJ2-7; a weak D match, TRBD1 (5 bases). Per germline, CDR1 MGHRA and CDR2 YSYEKL. This CDR3 has 14 residues. V was trimmed by 0 bases and J by 4 bases, leaving 10 bases between them. The CDR3 nucleotides read TGCGCCAGCAGCCAAGAAGGGGTGGGGTACGAGCAGTACTTC. Translated, it gives CASSQEGVGYEQYF.

The table lists this clone with a count of one. The genes are TRBV29-1 and TRBJ1-3, with D perhaps TRBD1 (6 bases). Trimming removed 2 bases from V and 0 bases from J, with 20 bases in between. There are 18 residues in the CDR3. Germline V lookup: CDR1 SQVTM, CDR2 ANQGSEA. CDR3 protein: CSVETPPTGELSGNTIYF. CDR3 coding DNA: TGCAGCGTTGAAACCCCACCGACAGGCGAGCTCTCTGGAAACACCATATATTTT.

The chain combines TRBV5-1 with TRBJ1-1; D gene ambiguous. The germline CDR1 and CDR2 sequences are SGHRS and YFSETQ. V dropped 1 base and J dropped 0 bases, with 4 bases sitting between them. The CDR3 consists of 13 residues. CDR3 residues: CASSLSVNTEAFF. The DNA of the CDR3 is TGCGCCAGCAGCTTGTCCGTGAACACTGAAGCTTTCTTT.

The rearrangement joins TRBV28 to TRBJ1-1, with TRBD1 matching over 7 bases. Per the germline V gene, CDR1 is MDHEN and CDR2 is SYDVKM. The CDR3 spans 15 residues. Losses at the gene ends were 5 bases for V and 6 bases for J; bases not matched to a gene: 12. CDR3 protein: CASSPTTGKGSEAFF. CDR3 sequence (DNA): TGTGCCAGCAGTCCGACGACAGGGAAGGGGTCTGAAGCTTTCTTT.

The chain combines TRBV11-1 with TRBJ2-2, with D possibly being TRBD2 (6 bases). The V gene lost 3 bases and the J gene lost 1 base, with 9 bases spanning the gap. This CDR3 is built from 15 residues. Germline V gene lookup returns CDR1 SGHAT and CDR2 FQDESV (reference sequence). CDR3 amino acids: CASSLGGRNTGELFF. The CDR3 nucleotides read TGTGCCAGCAGCTTGGGGGGAAGGAACACCGGGGAGCTGTTTTTT.

The chain has TRBV5-1 and TRBJ2-3, with 9 bases identical to TRBD2. The V and J ends lost 4 bases and 0 bases, in that order; junction bases with no gene match: 6. Germline-derived CDR1 and CDR2 are SGHRS and YFSETQ. The CDR3 sequence is 16 residues long. CDR3 loop: CASSPKTSGSTDTQYF. The DNA for the CDR3 is TGCGCCAGCAGCCCTAAGACTAGCGGAAGCACAGATACGCAGTATTTT.

This clone was seen a handful of times. The rearrangement uses TRBV24-1 and TRBJ2-7; D call uncertain. Per the germline V gene, CDR1 is KGHDR and CDR2 is SFDVKD. V lost 5 bases and J lost 7, with 8 bases in between. The CDR3 spans 11 residues. The CDR3 spells CATSGGVEQYF. The CDR3 bases are TGTGCCACCAGTGGCGGTGTGGAGCAGTACTTC.